The rows below give T cell receptor beta chains drawn from one sample of a study of T cells in Graves' hyperthyroidism and ophthalmopathy. MiXCR, run by TCRdb on the multiplex PCR reads, gives a single entry per CDR3 protein. The sample holds some 350,000 distinct CDR3 sequences, roughly 15% seen once. The sequencing sample was made of blood. The receptors originated from a woman aged 40 to 50 with Graves' ophthalmopathy. Both conserved end residues are part of each CDR3. The D gene is left open where the match is weak. For some rows the clone size is stated as once, few or many, or as a class when expanded; others skip it.

d_gene,abundance,j_gene,v_gene,CDR3nt,CDR3aa
TRBD1,few,TRBJ1-3,TRBV29-1,TGCAGCGTTGATGGGTCAGGGGGCACGGGAAACACCATATATTTT,CSVDGSGGTGNTIYF
NA,many,TRBJ2-5,TRBV28,TGTGCCAGCAATTACGAAGAGACCCAGTACTTC,CASNYEETQYF
TRBD1,NA,TRBJ1-5,TRBV20-1,TGCAGTGCTAGAGATCGCCTGGCAGGGGGTGGCAATCAGCCCCAGCATTTT,CSARDRLAGGGNQPQHF
TRBD1,NA,TRBJ2-6,TRBV7-9,TGTGCCAGCAGCCTACAGGGGGCTGGGGCCAACGTCCTGACTTTC,CASSLQGAGANVLTF
TRBD2,NA,TRBJ2-3,TRBV5-1,TGCGCCAGCAGAACTAGCGGGGGGAGCACAGATACGCAGTATTTT,CASRTSGGSTDTQYF
TRBD1,few,TRBJ2-7,TRBV12-3/TRBV12-4,TGTGCCAGCAGCCCCTTGACAGGGGTGGATACCTACGAGCAGTACTTC,CASSPLTGVDTYEQYF
TRBD2,NA,TRBJ2-1,TRBV28,TGTGCCAGCAGTTTAGTTGGGACTAGCGCTTACAATGAGCAGTTCTTC,CASSLVGTSAYNEQFF
TRBD1,many,TRBJ1-1,TRBV19,TGTGCCAGTAGTATCGGCGGGACAGGGGTGATTGAAGCTTTCTTT,CASSIGGTGVIEAFF
NA,few,TRBJ2-5,TRBV7-7,TGTGCTAGCAGCTCCCCAAGCCAGGGAGGGACCCAGTACTTC,CASSSPSQGGTQYF
TRBD2,many,TRBJ2-5,TRBV20-1,TGCAGTGCTAGGGGGGGAGGGGAGACCCAGTACTTC,CSARGGGETQYF
TRBD2,NA,TRBJ2-7,TRBV12-3/TRBV12-4,TGTGCCAGCAGTTCAATTAGCGGGAGCTCCTACGAGCAGTACTTC,CASSSISGSSYEQYF
NA,many,TRBJ1-6,TRBV2,TGTGCCAGCAGTCGGCAGGGGCGTGGGTCACCCCTCCACTTT,CASSRQGRGSPLHF
NA,once,TRBJ1-1,TRBV12-3/TRBV12-4,TGTGCCAGCAGTATACAACAGATGAACACTGAAGCTTTCTTT,CASSIQQMNTEAFF
NA,NA,TRBJ1-1,TRBV20-1,TGCAGTGCTAGTGGTGGACCTAGGGCTTTCTTT,CSASGGPRAFF
NA,few,TRBJ2-2,TRBV3-1,TGTGCCAGCAGCCAAGATTTCAGGGTTGGCGGGGAGCTGTTTTTT,CASSQDFRVGGELFF
NA,few,TRBJ1-1,TRBV18,TGTGCCAGCTCACCCCGACCGGCGGGAACAACTGAAGCTTTCTTT,CASSPRPAGTTEAFF
NA,once,TRBJ1-1,TRBV5-1,TGCGCCAGCAGCTCGGAAAACAGGGTTATGTACACTGAAGCTTTCTTT,CASSSENRVMYTEAFF
TRBD1,many,TRBJ1-2,TRBV19,TGTGCCAGTAGTACGGGACAGGGAATTCGTGGCTACACCTTC,CASSTGQGIRGYTF
NA,many,TRBJ1-6,TRBV12-3/TRBV12-4,TGTGCCAGCAGGGGGGTCGCGGTATCACCCCTCCACTTT,CASRGVAVSPLHF
NA,many,TRBJ2-3,TRBV20-1,TGCAGCCCTACATACAACACAGATACGCAGTATTTT,CSPTYNTDTQYF
NA,few,TRBJ2-1,TRBV7-9,TGTGCCAGCAGCTTACCGATCGGGTCTGCGAGCTACCATACCCCCAATGAGCAGTTCTTC,CASSLPIGSASYHTPNEQFF
NA,many,TRBJ1-2,TRBV6-1,TGTGCCAGCAGTGAAGCGGGGGTATATGGCTACACCTTC,CASSEAGVYGYTF
NA,NA,TRBJ2-7,TRBV30,TGTGCCTGGAGTGTGGGGTACTACGAGCAGTACTTC,CAWSVGYYEQYF
NA,few,TRBJ2-7,TRBV3-1,TGTGCCAGCAGCGCAAGGGGGGGCCGCGAGAACAGAGAGTACTTC,CASSARGGRENREYF
NA,few,TRBJ2-7,TRBV15,TGTGCCACCAGCAGAACCGGGTCTAGGGGAGAGCAGTACTTC,CATSRTGSRGEQYF
NA,many,TRBJ2-3,TRBV29-1,TGCAGCGTTCCATGGGGGAGGACAGATACGCAGTATTTT,CSVPWGRTDTQYF
NA,few,TRBJ2-3,TRBV6-1,TGTGCCAGCAGCTCACACCGGGACACCACAGATACGCAGTATTTT,CASSSHRDTTDTQYF
NA,many,TRBJ2-7,TRBV20-1,TGCAGTGCCACGGGAGACAACGAGCAGTACTTC,CSATGDNEQYF
TRBD2,few,TRBJ2-3,TRBV20-1,TGCAGTGCTCCGGGCGGGGGGGCTTATACGCAGTATTTT,CSAPGGGAYTQYF
NA,NA,TRBJ2-5,TRBV11-2,TGTGCCAGTAGACTGGAAGTGAGGGGGACCCAGTACTTC,CASRLEVRGTQYF
NA,many,TRBJ2-3,TRBV30,TGTGCCTGGAGTGGAGGGGCCCTCACAGATACGCAGTATTTT,CAWSGGALTDTQYF
NA,few,TRBJ1-6,TRBV11-2,TGTGCCAGCAGCTTTCACGAATTTGGTTCACCCCTCCACTTT,CASSFHEFGSPLHF
NA,many,TRBJ2-1,TRBV6-2/TRBV6-3,TGTGCCACTCGACAATCCCACAGTTCTTTCTACAATGAGCAGTTCTTC,CATRQSHSSFYNEQFF
NA,NA,TRBJ1-5,TRBV5-4,TGTGCCAGCAGCTTGGAGCGGGGTCAGCCCCAGCATTTT,CASSLERGQPQHF
NA,many,TRBJ1-1,TRBV2,TGTGCCAGCCGCAGTGTTTCTAGGAACACTGAAGCTTTCTTT,CASRSVSRNTEAFF
NA,many,TRBJ2-3,TRBV5-8,TGTGCCAGCAGCCCATGGGCAGATACGCAGTATTTT,CASSPWADTQYF
NA,many,TRBJ2-1,TRBV27,TGTGCCAGCAGGGGACTTAGCTCCTACAATGAGCAGTTCTTC,CASRGLSSYNEQFF
NA,once,TRBJ1-1,TRBV4-1,TGCGCCAGCAGCCAATTAACAAACTTGAACACTGAAGCTTTCTTT,CASSQLTNLNTEAFF
NA,many,TRBJ1-2,TRBV11-2,TGTGCCAGCAGCGAGATTTTGGGCCACTCCGCCCTCTATGGCTACACCTTC,CASSEILGHSALYGYTF
NA,few,TRBJ2-7,TRBV25-1,TGTGCCAGCAGTGAACCGGGAGTAGGTTCCAGCGAGCAGTACTTC,CASSEPGVGSSEQYF
NA,few,TRBJ2-1,TRBV7-9,TGTGCCAGCAGCTCCTTGTCCAATGAGCAGTTCTTC,CASSSLSNEQFF
NA,many,TRBJ2-5,TRBV29-1,TGCAGCGTTGAAGGAGGTTTTTGGCAAGAGACCCAGTACTTC,CSVEGGFWQETQYF
NA,NA,TRBJ2-7,TRBV20-1,TGCAGTGCTAGAGTTCCAGGCGTGATCTACGAGCAGTACTTC,CSARVPGVIYEQYF
NA,few,TRBJ2-7,TRBV18,TGTGCCAGCTCACCAGCGGGTTACGAGCAGTACTTC,CASSPAGYEQYF
TRBD1,few,TRBJ1-2,TRBV27,TGTGCCAGCAGTTTATTGTTTTCCGTTGGGACAGGGCTCTCCTATGGCTACACCTTC,CASSLLFSVGTGLSYGYTF
NA,NA,TRBJ2-1,TRBV12-3/TRBV12-4,TGTGCCAGCAGCCTACCGGGCAACAATGAGCAGTTCTTC,CASSLPGNNEQFF
TRBD1,many,TRBJ2-7,TRBV6-1,TGTGCCAGCAGTCGGGACAGACTTGGCGAGCAGTACTTC,CASSRDRLGEQYF
TRBD2,many,TRBJ2-1,TRBV2,TGTGCCAGCAGGACTAGCGGGAGAAATGAGCAGTTCTTC,CASRTSGRNEQFF
NA,many,TRBJ1-1,TRBV6-1,TGTGCCAGCAGTCGGTCCCTCGCTGAAGCTTTCTTT,CASSRSLAEAFF
TRBD1,NA,TRBJ1-1,TRBV7-9,TGTGCCAGCAGCCCCGGGGGCAGGGGGGGTACCATGAACACTGAAGCTTTCTTT,CASSPGGRGGTMNTEAFF